The entry that follows covers one T cell receptor (beta chain) sequence. Its antigen is not identified. With 5 bases removed from V and 2 bases from J, the gap between germline ends came to 16 bases. Germline V CDR1 and CDR2: SEHNR, FQNEAQ (reference sequence). The CDR3 totals 15 residues. These data belong to a study of blood T cells in healthy people across ages. It was roughly 10 milliliters of peripheral blood that were drawn from each donor. Isolated per sample were at least 7 million PBMCs. Primed by a sample-barcoded 5' primer and a J-beta primer mix, a second PCR proceeded for 7 to 11 cycles. TCRdb analysed the 5' RACE reads with MiXCR anew, one entry per CDR3 protein. The table lists hundreds of thousands of distinct CDR3 sequences, more than 55% of them singletons. Study observations and caveats: Researchers deemed the diversity estimates from one million T cells underestimates. Both naive CD4+ cell counts and diversity were greater in long-lived donors than in aged donors.

The chain joins TRBV7-9 to TRBJ2-7, with D perhaps matching TRBD1 (6 bases). What was sequenced was blood. This TCR was sampled from a man aged 40-55 years in good health. This chain's CDR3 is CASSTAQGSPYEQYF. In DNA form, the CDR3 reads TGTGCCAGCAGCACCGCTCAGGGGTCCCCCTACGAGCAGTACTTC.